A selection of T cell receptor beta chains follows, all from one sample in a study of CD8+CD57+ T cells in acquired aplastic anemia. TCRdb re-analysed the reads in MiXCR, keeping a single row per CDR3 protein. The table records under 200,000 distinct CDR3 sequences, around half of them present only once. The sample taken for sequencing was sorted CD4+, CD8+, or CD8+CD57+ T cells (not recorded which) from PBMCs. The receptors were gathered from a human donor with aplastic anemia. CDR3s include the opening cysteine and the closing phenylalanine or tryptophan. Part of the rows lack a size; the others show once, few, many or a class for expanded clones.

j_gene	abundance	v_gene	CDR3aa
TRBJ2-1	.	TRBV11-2	CASSSDQFSEQFF
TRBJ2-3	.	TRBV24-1	CATSDPSSPLAGEPATQYF
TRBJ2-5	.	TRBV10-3	CAISGTGTGGGQPQYF
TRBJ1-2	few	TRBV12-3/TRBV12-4	CASSPSRAGRIYGYTF
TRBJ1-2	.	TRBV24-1	CATSDLNRGYGYTF
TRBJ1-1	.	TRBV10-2	CASSQAGNTEAFF
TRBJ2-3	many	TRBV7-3	CASSSGPPHFTDTQYF
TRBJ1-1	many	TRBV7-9	CASSPWGGPNTEAFF
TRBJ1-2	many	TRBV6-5	CASSYLGTEIYGYTF
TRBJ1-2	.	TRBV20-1	CSASQLPYGYTF
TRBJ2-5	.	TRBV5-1	CASSWAVGNQETQYF
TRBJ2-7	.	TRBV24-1	CATSDLHGEQYF
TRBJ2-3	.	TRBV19	CASYGGTKGDTQYF
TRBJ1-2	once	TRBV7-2	CASSLVGSENGYTF
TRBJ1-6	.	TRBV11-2	CASSPLEYVYPLHF
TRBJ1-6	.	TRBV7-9	CASSLAGRGASPLHF
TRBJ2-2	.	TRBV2	CASREGQGASRELFF
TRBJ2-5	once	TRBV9	CASSSSLETQYF
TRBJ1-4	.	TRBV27	CASSLLVREKLFF
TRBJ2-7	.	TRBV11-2	CASSLGFTYEQYF
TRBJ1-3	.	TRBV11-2	CASSLPQTPGNTIYF
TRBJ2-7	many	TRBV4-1	CASSPRDYLSYEQYF
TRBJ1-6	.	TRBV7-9	CASSQEDPSPLHF
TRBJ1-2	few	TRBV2	CASSIRGADYGYTF
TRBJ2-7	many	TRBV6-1	CASSPGQGIYEQYF
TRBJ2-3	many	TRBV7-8	CASSGGLDTQYF
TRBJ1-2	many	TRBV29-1	CSVPDRENYGYTF
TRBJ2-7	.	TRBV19	CASSFQGLPYEQYF
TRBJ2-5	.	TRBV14	CASSQRDHQETQYF
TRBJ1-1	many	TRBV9	CASSDSRTGAYTEAFF
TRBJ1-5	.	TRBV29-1	CSVDRQGTLPQPQHF
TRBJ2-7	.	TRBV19	CASSPGQGFYERYF
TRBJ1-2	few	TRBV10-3	CAISEGQSSNYGYTF
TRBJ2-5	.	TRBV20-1	CSATSRTGRQETQYF
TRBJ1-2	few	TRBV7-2	CASSLAAIPAFRRGYTF
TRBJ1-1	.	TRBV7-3	CASSLGGLDTEAFF
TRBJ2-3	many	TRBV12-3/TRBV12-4	CASSLVWGDTDTQYF
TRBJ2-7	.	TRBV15	CATSIWDRGYEQYF
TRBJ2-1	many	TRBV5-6	CASSLEAADNEQFF
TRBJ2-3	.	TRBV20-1	CSASLGSRADTQYF
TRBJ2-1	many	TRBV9	CASSVAAGSYNEQFF